In this sample, the clone carrying this T cell receptor (beta chain) turned up a few times. The CDR3 is made up of 14 amino acids. Germline trimming cut 7 bases from V and 6 bases from J; bases unmatched to any gene: 10. The germline V gene encodes CDR1 MNHNY and CDR2 SVGAGI (reference sequence). This entry belongs to a study of PD-L1 blockade in urothelial cancer. Study context: Prior regimens of chemotherapy numbered 0 to 3 per patient. At 3 weeks after treatment start (second dose) and again at 6 weeks, blood was analyzed.

Produced via immunoSEQ multiplex PCR; TCRdb's table is partial and in-frame only. The sample includes around 63,000 clones, approximately 80% of them seen just once. Time point given: pretreatment peripheral blood. All patients carried locally advanced or metastatic urothelial carcinoma. Patients each gave 1 to 8 samples, pretreatment and on-treatment. The V call is TRBV6-6, the J call TRBJ1-1, with 8 bases aligning to TRBD1. This material consisted of PBMCs, taken around atezolizumab (anti-PD-L1) treatment. The receptor was isolated from a man between 65 and 85 years old with urothelial cancer. The CDR3 sequence: CASTLLGQDAEAFF. The CDR3 coding sequence is TGTGCCAGCACCCTCTTGGGACAGGACGCTGAAGCTTTCTTT.